This T cell receptor beta chain was captured by sequencing in a study of T cell responses to AZD1222 COVID-19 vaccine. Findings of the study overall: Spike-spanning, vaccine-associated CD4 TCRs were dominant at 160-218 and 743-854.

Method: immunoSEQ multiplex PCR; TCRdb's copy keeps in-frame clones and lacks some. There are some 70,000 clones in the sample; 75% to 85% occur only once, and around 5.4% lies in the top ten. With V trimmed by 1 base and J by 5 bases, 2 bases remained unmatched. This CDR3 is built from 15 residues. CDR1 and CDR2 from the germline V gene are MDHEN and SYDVKM. As regards this clone: Its specificity is unknown.

J is TRBJ1-4 and V is TRBV28; 9 positions agree with TRBD1. This specimen consisted of peripheral blood, obtained on day 0 of AZD1222 vaccination. The TCR originated in an adult in good health. The CDR3, as DNA: TGTGCCAGCAGTTTATTTGGGACAGGGAATGAAAAACTGTTTTTT. Translated, it gives CASSLFGTGNEKLFF.